The 25 T cell receptor beta chains listed next were all sequenced from one sample in a study of metastatic and nonmetastatic thyroid tumors. Thyroid surgery had not been preceded by any treatment in any patient. TCRdb re-processed the PCR reads through MiXCR. The table includes tens of thousands of clones, around 16% detected once. The sequencing sample was made of tumor tissue. All receptors come from a female donor with papillary thyroid cancer or a benign thyroid nodule (not recorded which). Some clones in this sample may be carry-over from other donors' samples.

The table lists this clone with many counts. The rearrangement joins TRBV30 to TRBJ1-4; D perhaps matches TRBD1 (5 bases). The CDR3 has 13 residues. Trimming took off 5 bases at V and 5 bases at J, with 12 bases between the two ends. Germline assignment: CDR1 GTSNPN and CDR2 SVGIG (reference sequence). The CDR3 region is CAWGTGANEKLFF. Here the CDR3 DNA reads TGTGCCTGGGGGACCGGAGCAAATGAAAAACTGTTTTTT.

At least ten counts were recorded for this clone. The sample has other DNA sequences that encode this CDR3 too. CDR3 sequence reads: CASSYRRLGGETQYF. The CDR3 DNA is TGTGCCAGCAGCTACCGGCGCCTCGGAGGGGAGACCCAGTACTTC. This chain uses TRBV3-1 with TRBJ2-5, with D perhaps TRBD2 (6 bases). Germline CDR1 is LGHDT and CDR2 is YNNKEL (reference sequence). V was shortened by 5 bases and J by 5 bases, with 18 bases between the two germline ends. The CDR3 totals 15 residues.

This clone has ten or more counts. The gene calls are TRBV3-1 and TRBJ2-5; 7 nucleotides agree with TRBD1. This CDR3 contains 14 residues. J gave up 7 bases and V 0 bases, and 5 bases lay outside the gene matches. From germline, CDR1 is LGHDT and CDR2 YNNKEL (reference sequence). The CDR3 loop is CASSQERGRGTQYF. In DNA form, the CDR3 reads TGTGCCAGCAGCCAAGAAAGGGGGCGTGGGACCCAGTACTTC.

This clone was detected ten times or more. The chain is built from TRBV5-1 and TRBJ2-5; 8 bases line up with TRBD2. V lost 4 bases and J lost 3; bases outside the gene matches: 5. Germline CDR1 SGHRS, CDR2 YFSETQ. This CDR3 contains 14 residues. The CDR3 DNA sequence: TGCGCCAGCAGCACCCCGGGACTAGAAGAGACCCAGTACTTC. It is translated as CASSTPGLEETQYF. The full variable domain, rest sourced from reference TRBV5-1 and TRBJ2-5, is KAGVTQTPRYLIKTRGQQVTLSCSPISGHRSVSWYQQTPGQGLQFLFEYFSETQRNKGNFPGRFSGRQFSNSRSEMNVSTLELGDSALYLCASSTPGLEETQYFGPGTRLLVL.

Many counts were recorded for this clone. The V call is TRBV10-2, the J call TRBJ2-6; D possibly corresponds to TRBD1 (6 bases). Germline loops: CDR1 WSHSY, CDR2 SAAADI. V was shortened by 4 bases and J by 4 bases, with 11 bases between the two germline ends. This CDR3 comprises 15 residues. DNA for the CDR3: TGCGCCAGCAGTGTGGGGGCTACGGGGGCCAACGTCCTGACTTTC. It yields the protein CASSVGATGANVLTF.

This clone has a handful of counts. This may arise from a read error, as a much more abundant clone is one base away. CDR3 amino acids: CASSRSPNTRELFF. Here the CDR3 DNA reads TGTGCCAGTAGTAGGTCACCGAACACCCGGGAGCTGTTTTTT. The chain links TRBV19 to TRBJ2-2; D ambiguous. Germline V lookup: CDR1 LNHDA, CDR2 SQIVND (reference sequence). The CDR3 is made up of 14 amino acids.

There are many counts of this clone. The CDR3: CASRGTGVNTEAFF. The CDR3 nucleotides are TGCGCCAGCAGGGGCACGGGGGTCAACACTGAAGCTTTCTTT. The chain has TRBV5-1 and TRBJ1-1; D is perhaps TRBD1 (5 bases). In germline, CDR1 is SGHRS, CDR2 YFSETQ. V lost 5 bases, J lost 2 bases, and 13 bases lay in between. The CDR3 is made up of 14 amino acids.

This clone was found many times. The chain employs TRBV20-1 and TRBJ2-1; a weak D match, TRBD2 (5 bases). The V end lost 8 bases, the J end lost 6 bases, and 14 bases lay between the germline ends. The CDR3 contains 12 residues. Germline CDR1 DFQATT, CDR2 SNEGSKA (reference sequence). CDR3 amino acids: CSLAVRGNEQFF. DNA of the CDR3: TGCAGTCTAGCAGTTCGAGGCAATGAGCAGTTCTTC.

With regard to this clone: This clone may be a read error of a much larger clone one base away. This rearrangement joins TRBV13 to TRBJ2-5; 11 bases map to TRBD1. Per germline, CDR1 PRHDT and CDR2 FYEKMQ (reference sequence). V was clipped by 5 bases and J by 5 bases; unmatched bases: 7. The CDR3 runs to 15 residues. The CDR3 protein is CASSPRDRGSETQYF. DNA of the CDR3: TGTGCCAGCAGCCCCCGGGACAGGGGGTCGGAGACCCAGTACTTC.

This rearrangement joins TRBV20-1 to TRBJ2-1, with D perhaps assigned TRBD1 or TRBD2 (6 bases each). V was shortened by 0 bases and J by 6 bases, with 15 bases between the two germline ends. The CDR3 runs 15 residues. Germline CDR1 and CDR2: DFQATT and SNEGSKA (reference sequence). CDR3 in amino acids: CSARDWSGAGNEQFF. CDR3 sequence (DNA): TGCAGTGCTAGAGATTGGTCGGGGGCGGGCAATGAGCAGTTCTTC.

This clone was counted many times. The rearrangement joins TRBV5-5 to TRBJ2-7; 14 bases fit TRBD2. CDR3 size: 17 residues. Germline loops: CDR1 SGHKS, CDR2 YYEKEE (reference sequence). V lost 2 bases to trimming and J lost 0 bases; unmatched junction nucleotides: 4. DNA for the CDR3: TGTGCCAGCAGCTTTGGACTAGCGGGAGGACTCTCCTACGAGCAGTACTTC. Translating it yields CASSFGLAGGLSYEQYF. Drawing the rest from reference TRBV5-5 and TRBJ2-7, the complete variable domain is DAGVTQSPTHLIKTRGQQVTLRCSPISGHKSVSWYQQVLGQGPQFIFQYYEKEERGRGNFPDRFSARQFPNYSSELNVNALLLGDSALYLCASSFGLAGGLSYEQYFGPGTRLTVT.

About this clone: At one of its ends the junction is not consistent with the germline gene, which may arise from a read error. The genes are TRBV10-2 and TRBJ2-7, with D perhaps given as TRBD1 or TRBD2 (5 bases each). Germline V gene sequence: CDR1 WSHSY, CDR2 SAAADI. CDR3 length: 16 amino acids. The CDR3 protein is CASSYNYSVRGYEQYF. CDR3 nucleotides: TGTGCCAGCAGTTACAACTATAGCGTGAGGGGCTACGAGCAGTACTTC.

A remark on this clone: The junction does not match germline at one end; this may be a read error. The CDR3 nucleotides are TGCGCCAGCAGCTTGGAACAGGGGGCGAGGTCCAATGAGGAGTACTTC. Its protein product is CASSLEQGARSNEEYF. This chain connects TRBV5-1 to TRBJ2-1; 9 bases map to TRBD1. The V gene's germline CDR1 is SGHRS and CDR2 YFSETQ. The CDR3 extends over 16 amino acids.

In this sample, this clone turned up many times. The CDR3 reads CASSLAGEQFF. The DNA for the CDR3 is TGTGCCAGCAGCTTAGCCGGTGAGCAGTTCTTC. This chain uses TRBV7-9 with TRBJ2-1; D unresolved. Trimming took off 0 bases at V and 9 bases at J, with 3 bases between the two ends. The CDR3 consists of 11 residues. Looked up from germline, CDR1 is SEHNR and CDR2 is FQNEAQ (reference sequence).

The chain uses TRBV4-1 and TRBJ1-2; no clear D. CDR3 size: 15 residues. Germline V lookup: CDR1 MGHRA, CDR2 YSYEKL. Deletions cut 0 bases from V and 8 bases from J, with 16 bases between. CDR3 in amino acids: CASSQDVRGMRGYTF. In nucleotides, the CDR3 is TGCGCCAGCAGCCAAGATGTACGGGGAATGCGGGGCTACACCTTC.

On this clone: A clone one base away is much larger, so this may be a read error. The genes are TRBV5-4 and TRBJ2-5; D is undetermined. This CDR3 is 14 amino acids long. Germline CDR1 reads SGHNT; CDR2 reads YYREEE (reference sequence). The ends were cut back, 3 bases at V and 2 bases at J, with 11 bases in the middle. For the CDR3, the DNA is TGTGCCAGCAGCTCGTACTTTACACAAGAGACCCAGTACTTC. Residues: CASSSYFTQETQYF.

The table lists this clone with a few counts. V usage is TRBV6-1 and J usage is TRBJ2-2, with D perhaps TRBD2 (6 bases). The CDR3 contains 15 residues. The V end was cut by 5 bases, the J end by 5 bases, with 15 bases between. Germline CDR1 is MNHNS and CDR2 is SASEGT. In DNA form, the CDR3 reads TGTGCCAGCAGTCCTATCGGTAGCGGAACCGGGGAGCTGTTTTTT. Amino acids: CASSPIGSGTGELFF.

This clone was picked up many times. CDR3 nucleotide sequence: TGTGCCTGGAGTCTACCGGCAGGGGGGGTTTACGGCTACACCTTC. Its translation is CAWSLPAGGVYGYTF. J is TRBJ1-2 and V is TRBV30, with 7 bases aligning to TRBD1. CDR3 size: 15 residues. Germline assignment: CDR1 GTSNPN and CDR2 SVGIG (reference sequence). V lost 2 bases to trimming and J lost 8 bases; unmatched junction nucleotides: 14.

This clone was observed a handful of times. This chain connects TRBV6-1 to TRBJ1-4; possibly TRBD1 for D (5 bases). Trimming removed 9 bases from V and 3 bases from J, with 23 bases in between. There are 17 residues in the CDR3. Germline V gene lookup returns CDR1 MNHNS and CDR2 SASEGT. The CDR3 reads CARTNERAGRANEKLFF. DNA of the CDR3: TGTGCCAGAACCAACGAACGAGCGGGACGAGCTAATGAAAAACTGTTTTTT.

This clone was counted many times. The V and J genes are TRBV29-1 and TRBJ2-3; D is undetermined. Trimming stripped 1 base from V and 4 bases from J, with 15 bases between. This CDR3 spans 15 amino acids. The germline V gene has CDR1 SQVTM and CDR2 ANQGSEA. The CDR3 spells CSVEVQDTFADTQYF. CDR3 nucleotides: TGCAGCGTTGAAGTTCAGGATACATTCGCAGATACGCAGTATTTT.

The CDR3 sequence: CASSLRGSYEQYF. For the CDR3, the DNA is TGTGCCAGCAGTCTTCGTGGCTCCTACGAGCAGTACTTC. The genes are TRBV3-1 and TRBJ2-7; D gene uncertain. CDR3 length equals 13 residues. CDR1 and CDR2 from the germline V gene are LGHDT and YNNKEL (reference sequence). V was trimmed by 6 bases and J by 0 bases, leaving 9 bases between them.

This clone was seen at least ten times. This chain uses TRBV28 with TRBJ2-1; D call uncertain. V lost 2 bases to trimming and J lost 8 bases, with 7 bases between them. This CDR3 spans 12 amino acids. Germline V gene data show CDR1 as MDHEN and CDR2 as SYDVKM. The CDR3 DNA is TGTGCCAGCAGTTTAACGTTCGATGAGCAGTTCTTC. Translation: CASSLTFDEQFF.

This clone was counted many times. This rearrangement joins TRBV7-9 to TRBJ2-7, with D unclear. The CDR3 is made up of 14 amino acids. Between the trimmed V and J ends, which lost 3 bases and 2 bases, there was a span of 11 bases. Germline loops: CDR1 SEHNR, CDR2 FQNEAQ (reference sequence). For the CDR3, the DNA is TGTGCCAGCAGCTTCAACGTCGGCCCCTACGAGCAGTACTTC. It is translated as CASSFNVGPYEQYF.

This clone was counted many times. This chain uses TRBV7-6 with TRBJ1-1, with TRBD1 matching 9 bases. The CDR3 totals 13 residues. CDR1 and CDR2 (germline): SGHVS, FNYEAQ. J was trimmed by 11 bases and V by 5 bases; bases with no gene match: 9. The CDR3 region has the DNA TGTGCCAGCAGCCTGGGACAGGGAATTGCGGCTTTCTTT. Protein product: CASSLGQGIAAFF. The full variable domain, rest sourced from reference TRBV7-6 and TRBJ1-1, is GAGVSQSPRYKVTKRGQDVALRCDPISGHVSLYWYRQALGQGPEFLTYFNYEAQQDKSGLPNDRFSAERPEGSISTLTIQRTEQRDSAMYRCASSLGQGIAAFFGQGTRLTVV.

This clone appeared many times. V and J are TRBV5-6 and TRBJ2-3; D is unclear. V gave up 2 bases and J gave up 1 base, with 11 bases separating them. CDR3 length equals 15 residues. Per the germline V gene, CDR1 is SGHDT and CDR2 is YYEEEE. The CDR3 is CASSLDGLGTDTQYF. The CDR3 DNA follows: TGTGCCAGCAGCTTAGACGGTTTGGGCACAGATACGCAGTATTTT.